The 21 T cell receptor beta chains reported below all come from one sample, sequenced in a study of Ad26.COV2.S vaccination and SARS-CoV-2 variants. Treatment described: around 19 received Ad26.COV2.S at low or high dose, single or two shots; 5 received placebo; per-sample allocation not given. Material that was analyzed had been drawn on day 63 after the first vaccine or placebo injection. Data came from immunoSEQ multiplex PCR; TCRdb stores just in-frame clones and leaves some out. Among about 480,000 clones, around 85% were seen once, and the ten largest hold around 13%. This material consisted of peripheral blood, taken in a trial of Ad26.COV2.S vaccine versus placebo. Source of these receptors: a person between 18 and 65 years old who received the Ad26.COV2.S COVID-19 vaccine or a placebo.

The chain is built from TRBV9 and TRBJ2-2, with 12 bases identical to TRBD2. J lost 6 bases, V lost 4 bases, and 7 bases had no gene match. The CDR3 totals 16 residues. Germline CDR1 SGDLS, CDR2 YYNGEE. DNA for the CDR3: TGTGCCAGCAGCAAAACTAGCGGGAGGAAGCCCGGGGAGCTGTTTTTT. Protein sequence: CASSKTSGRKPGELFF.

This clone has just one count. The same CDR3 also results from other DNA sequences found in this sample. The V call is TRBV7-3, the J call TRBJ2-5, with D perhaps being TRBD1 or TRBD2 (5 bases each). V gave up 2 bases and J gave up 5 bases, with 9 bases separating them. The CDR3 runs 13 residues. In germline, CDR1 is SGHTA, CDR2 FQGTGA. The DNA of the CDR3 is TGTGCCAGCAGCTTAGGGGGATCTGAGACCCAGTACTTC. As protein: CASSLGGSETQYF.

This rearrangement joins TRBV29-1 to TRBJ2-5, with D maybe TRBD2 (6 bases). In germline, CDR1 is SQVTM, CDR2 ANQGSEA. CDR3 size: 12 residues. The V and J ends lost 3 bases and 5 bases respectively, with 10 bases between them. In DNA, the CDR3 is TGCAGCGTTGAGGGACTCGGGGAGACCCAGTACTTC. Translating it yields CSVEGLGETQYF.

This CDR3 reads CASSLSRGQQNTEAFF. CDR3 DNA sequence: TGTGCCAGCAGCTTGTCCCGCGGACAGCAGAACACTGAAGCTTTCTTT. The V and J genes are TRBV5-4 and TRBJ1-1; possibly TRBD1 for D (6 bases). There are 16 residues in the CDR3. V dropped 1 base and J dropped 1 base, with 14 bases sitting between them. The V gene's germline CDR1 is SGHNT and CDR2 YYREEE (reference sequence).

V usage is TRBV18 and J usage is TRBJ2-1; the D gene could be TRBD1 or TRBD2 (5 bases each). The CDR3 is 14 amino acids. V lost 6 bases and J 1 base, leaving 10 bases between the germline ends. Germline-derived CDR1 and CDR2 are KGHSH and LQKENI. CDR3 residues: CASSPGRSYNEQFF. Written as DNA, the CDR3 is TGTGCCAGCTCCCCGGGACGGTCCTACAATGAGCAGTTCTTC.

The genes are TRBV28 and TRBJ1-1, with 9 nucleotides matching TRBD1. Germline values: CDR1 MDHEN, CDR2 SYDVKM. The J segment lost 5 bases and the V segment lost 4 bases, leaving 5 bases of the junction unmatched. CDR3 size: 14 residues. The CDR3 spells CASSSLTGGTEAFF. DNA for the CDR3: TGTGCCAGCAGTTCCTTGACAGGGGGTACTGAAGCTTTCTTT.

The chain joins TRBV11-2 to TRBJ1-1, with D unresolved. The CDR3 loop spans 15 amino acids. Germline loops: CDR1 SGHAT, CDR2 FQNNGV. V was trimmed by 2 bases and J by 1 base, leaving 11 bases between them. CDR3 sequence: CASSLSPAGNTEAFF. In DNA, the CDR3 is TGTGCCAGCAGCTTATCCCCCGCTGGGAACACTGAAGCTTTCTTT.

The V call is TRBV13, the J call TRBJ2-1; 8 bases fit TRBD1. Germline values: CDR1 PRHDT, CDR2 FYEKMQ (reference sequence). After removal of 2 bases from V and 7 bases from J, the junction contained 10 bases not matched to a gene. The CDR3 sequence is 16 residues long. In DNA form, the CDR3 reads TGTGCCAGCAGCTTACAACGGACAGGGCGTTGGAATGAGCAGTTCTTC. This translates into CASSLQRTGRWNEQFF.

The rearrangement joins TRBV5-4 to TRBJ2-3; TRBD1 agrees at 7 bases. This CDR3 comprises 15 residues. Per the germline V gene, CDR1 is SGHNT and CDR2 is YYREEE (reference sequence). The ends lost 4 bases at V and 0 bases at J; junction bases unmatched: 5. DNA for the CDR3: TGTGCCAGCAGCCCCGGGACAGCTAGCACAGATACGCAGTATTTT. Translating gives CASSPGTASTDTQYF. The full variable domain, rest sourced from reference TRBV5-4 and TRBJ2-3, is ETGVTQSPTHLIKTRGQQVTLRCSSQSGHNTVSWYQQALGQGPQFIFQYYREEENGRGNFPPRFSGLQFPNYSSELNVNALELDDSALYLCASSPGTASTDTQYFGPGTRLTVL.

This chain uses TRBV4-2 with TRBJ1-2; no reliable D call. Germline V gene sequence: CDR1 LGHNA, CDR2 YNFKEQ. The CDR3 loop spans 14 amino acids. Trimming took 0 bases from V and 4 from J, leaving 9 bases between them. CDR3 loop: CASSQEMRSYGYTF. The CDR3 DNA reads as TGTGCCAGCAGCCAAGAGATGCGTTCCTATGGCTACACCTTC.

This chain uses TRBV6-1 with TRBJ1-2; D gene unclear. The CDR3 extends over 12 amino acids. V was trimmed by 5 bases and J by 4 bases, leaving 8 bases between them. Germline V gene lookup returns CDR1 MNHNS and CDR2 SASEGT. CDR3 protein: CASSTLIYGYTF. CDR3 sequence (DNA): TGTGCCAGCAGTACACTGATCTATGGCTACACCTTC.

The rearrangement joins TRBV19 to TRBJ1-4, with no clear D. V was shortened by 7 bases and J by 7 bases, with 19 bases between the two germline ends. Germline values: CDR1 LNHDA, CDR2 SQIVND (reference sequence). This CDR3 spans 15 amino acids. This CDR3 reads CASTPRPPVGEKLFF. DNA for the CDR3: TGTGCCAGTACTCCGCGCCCCCCAGTCGGTGAAAAACTGTTTTTT.

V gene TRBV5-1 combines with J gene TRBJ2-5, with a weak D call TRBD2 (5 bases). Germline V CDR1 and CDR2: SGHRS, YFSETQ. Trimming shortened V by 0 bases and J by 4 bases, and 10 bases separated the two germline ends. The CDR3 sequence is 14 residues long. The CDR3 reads CASSLERMGETQYF. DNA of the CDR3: TGCGCCAGCAGCTTGGAGCGGATGGGAGAGACCCAGTACTTC.

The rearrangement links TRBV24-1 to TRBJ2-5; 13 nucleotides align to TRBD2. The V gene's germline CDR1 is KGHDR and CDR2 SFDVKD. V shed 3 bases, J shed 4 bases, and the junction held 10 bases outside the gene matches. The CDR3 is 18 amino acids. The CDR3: CATSDHGTSGMGAETQYF. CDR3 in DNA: TGTGCCACCAGTGATCACGGGACTAGCGGGATGGGGGCAGAGACCCAGTACTTC.

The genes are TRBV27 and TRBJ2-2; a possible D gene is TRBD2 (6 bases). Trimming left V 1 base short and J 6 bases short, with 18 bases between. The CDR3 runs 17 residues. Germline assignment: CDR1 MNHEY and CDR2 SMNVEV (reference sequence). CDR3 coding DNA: TGTGCCAGCAGTTTATACCGCGGCGGGATAGGCCCCGGGGAGCTGTTTTTT. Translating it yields CASSLYRGGIGPGELFF.

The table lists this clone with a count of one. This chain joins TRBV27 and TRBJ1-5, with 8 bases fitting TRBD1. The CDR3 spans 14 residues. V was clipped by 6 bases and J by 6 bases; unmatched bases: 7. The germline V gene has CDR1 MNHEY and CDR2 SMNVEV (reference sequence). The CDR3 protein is CASSPGQARQPQHF. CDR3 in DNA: TGTGCCAGCAGCCCGGGACAGGCTCGTCAGCCCCAGCATTTT.

In DNA, the CDR3 is TGTGCCAGCAGTGGTACTAGGTATGAGCAGTTCTTC. Translation: CASSGTRYEQFF. The V gene is TRBV28, the J gene TRBJ2-1, with TRBD2 as a possible D gene (5 bases). This CDR3 spans 12 amino acids. Deletions cut 5 bases from V and 8 bases from J, with 10 bases between. CDR1 and CDR2 (germline): MDHEN, SYDVKM.

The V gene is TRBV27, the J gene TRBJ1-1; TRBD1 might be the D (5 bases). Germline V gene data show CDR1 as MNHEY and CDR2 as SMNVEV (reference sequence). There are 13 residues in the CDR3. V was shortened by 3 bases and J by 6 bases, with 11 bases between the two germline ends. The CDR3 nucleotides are TGTGCCAGCAGTTTGTTATCGGGGGCTGAAGCTTTCTTT. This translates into CASSLLSGAEAFF.

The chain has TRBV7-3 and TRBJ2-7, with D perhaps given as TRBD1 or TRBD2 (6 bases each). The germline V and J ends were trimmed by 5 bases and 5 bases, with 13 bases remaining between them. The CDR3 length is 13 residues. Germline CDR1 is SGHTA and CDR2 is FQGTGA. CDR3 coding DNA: TGTGCCAGCAGCGCCGGGGGCGTCGACGAGCAGTACTTC. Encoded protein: CASSAGGVDEQYF.

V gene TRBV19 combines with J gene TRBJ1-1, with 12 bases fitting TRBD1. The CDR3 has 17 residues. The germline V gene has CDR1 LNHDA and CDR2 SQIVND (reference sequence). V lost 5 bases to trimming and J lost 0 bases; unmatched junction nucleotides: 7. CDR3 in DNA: TGTGCCAGTAGTGTAACCGGGACAGGGGGCATGAACACTGAAGCTTTCTTT. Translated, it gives CASSVTGTGGMNTEAFF.

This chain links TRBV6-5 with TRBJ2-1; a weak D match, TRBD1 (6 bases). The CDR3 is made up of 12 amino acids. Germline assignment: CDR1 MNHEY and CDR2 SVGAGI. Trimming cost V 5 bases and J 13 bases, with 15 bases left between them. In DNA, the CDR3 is TGTGCCAGCAGTCATGACAGGCGGCGACAGTTCTTC. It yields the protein CASSHDRRRQFF.